This TCR beta chain was profiled in a study of blood T cell repertoires in COVID-19. On the study more broadly: The samples span acute and convalescent COVID-19 from the United States, Italy and Spain. The cDNA or gDNA used as material had been derived from T cells, B-cell-depleted T cells, or PBMCs.

Germline CDR1 reads SGHDT; CDR2 reads YYEEEE. The CDR3 has 15 residues. The junction had 4 bases not matched to a gene; V was cut back by 1 base and J by 7 bases. As originally analysed: Reference gene primer amplification gave estimated nucleated cell counts. The method was immunoSEQ multiplex PCR; TCRdb's version includes in-frame clones alone and lacks a portion of them. V and J calls plus clone size are reproduced from that table; the DNA served to infer D and trimming. The table has about 240,000 clones, approximately 85% seen once. The source of this sequence is a young woman with acute or convalescent COVID-19. The chain has TRBV5-6 and TRBJ2-1; 11 nucleotides agree with TRBD2. What was sequenced was peripheral blood. The CDR3 DNA reads as TGTGCCAGCAGCTTGACTAGCGGGAGTGGAAATGAGCAGTTCTTC. Encoded protein: CASSLTSGSGNEQFF.